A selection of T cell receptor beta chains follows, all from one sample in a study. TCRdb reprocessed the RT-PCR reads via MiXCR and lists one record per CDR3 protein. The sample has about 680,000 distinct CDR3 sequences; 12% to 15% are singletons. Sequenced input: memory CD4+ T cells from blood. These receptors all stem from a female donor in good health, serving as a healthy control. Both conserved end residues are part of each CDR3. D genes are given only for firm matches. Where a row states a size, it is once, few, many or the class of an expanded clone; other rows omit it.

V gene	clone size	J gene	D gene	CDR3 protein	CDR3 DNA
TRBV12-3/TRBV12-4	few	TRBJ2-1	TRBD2	CASSWTSGSLDEQFF	TGTGCCAGCAGCTGGACTAGCGGGAGTCTGGATGAGCAGTTCTTC
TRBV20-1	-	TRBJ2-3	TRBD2	CSATTSGHTDTQYF	TGCAGTGCTACGACTAGCGGACACACAGATACGCAGTATTTT
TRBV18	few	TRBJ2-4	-	CASSDTQTVGLGLTNIQYF	TGTGCCAGCTCGGACACACAGACAGTTGGATTGGGTTTAACGAACATTCAGTACTTC
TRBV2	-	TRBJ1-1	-	CASSARDTYTEAFF	TGTGCCAGCAGTGCCCGGGACACGTACACTGAAGCTTTCTTT
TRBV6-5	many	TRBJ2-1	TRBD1	CASSYKGQSYNEQFF	TGTGCCAGCAGTTACAAGGGACAGTCCTACAATGAGCAGTTCTTC
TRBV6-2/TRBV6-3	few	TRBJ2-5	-	CASSGQIQETQYF	TGTGCCAGCAGTGGACAAATACAAGAGACCCAGTACTTC
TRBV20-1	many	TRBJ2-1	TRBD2	CSARAPSASGSVISYNEQFF	TGCAGTGCTAGAGCACCGTCGGCTAGCGGGAGTGTGATCTCCTACAATGAGCAGTTCTTC
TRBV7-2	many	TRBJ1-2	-	CASSLAGRGDYGYTF	TGTGCCAGCAGCTTAGCGGGGAGGGGGGACTATGGCTACACCTTC
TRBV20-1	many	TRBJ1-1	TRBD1	CSASRYDRVKTEAFF	TGCAGTGCTAGTAGGTACGACAGGGTGAAGACTGAAGCTTTCTTT
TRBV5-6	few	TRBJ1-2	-	CASSLDRDNGYTF	TGTGCCAGCAGCTTGGACCGGGACAATGGCTACACCTTC
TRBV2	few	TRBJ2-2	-	CASSAGGPGTGELFF	TGTGCCAGCAGTGCAGGAGGGCCGGGGACCGGGGAGCTGTTTTTT
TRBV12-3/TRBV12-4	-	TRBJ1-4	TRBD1	CASSLGDRGSAANEKLFF	TGTGCCAGCAGTTTAGGGGACAGGGGAAGCGCGGCTAATGAAAAACTGTTTTTT
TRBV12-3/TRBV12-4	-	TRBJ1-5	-	CASSLTSGSNQPQHF	TGTGCCAGCAGTTTAACGTCAGGGAGTAATCAGCCCCAGCATTTT
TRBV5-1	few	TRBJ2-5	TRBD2	CASSLESGGTQYF	TGCGCCAGCAGCTTGGAATCGGGGGGGACCCAGTACTTC
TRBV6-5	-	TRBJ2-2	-	CASSYNTGGVNTGELFF	TGTGCCAGCAGTTACAACACGGGGGGCGTAAACACCGGGGAGCTGTTTTTT
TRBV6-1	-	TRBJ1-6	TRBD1	CASSEVRGGPNSPLHF	TGTGCCAGCAGTGAAGTCAGGGGGGGGCCTAATTCACCCCTCCACTTT
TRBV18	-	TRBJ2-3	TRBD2	CTSSPRRGGVTDTQYF	TGTACCAGCTCACCACGGCGGGGAGGGGTCACAGATACGCAGTATTTT
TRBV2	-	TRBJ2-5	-	CASFPGGEWETQYF	TGTGCCAGCTTCCCCGGGGGCGAGTGGGAGACCCAGTACTTC
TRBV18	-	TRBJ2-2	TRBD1	CASSLMSTGTGNGELFF	TGTGCCAGCTCACTTATGTCGACCGGGACAGGGAACGGGGAGCTGTTTTTT
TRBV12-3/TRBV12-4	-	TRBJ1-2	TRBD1	CASRTTGGTGYGYTF	TGTGCCAGCAGGACTACAGGGGGCACGGGGTATGGCTACACCTTC
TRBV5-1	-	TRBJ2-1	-	CASSLVPDNNEQFF	TGCGCCAGCAGCCTGGTCCCCGACAACAATGAGCAGTTCTTC
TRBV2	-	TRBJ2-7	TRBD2	CASSPPGAGDYEQYF	TGTGCCAGCAGTCCCCCCGGAGCGGGGGACTACGAGCAGTACTTC
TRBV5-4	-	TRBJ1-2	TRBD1	CASSLKGARNYGYTF	TGTGCCAGCAGCTTGAAGGGGGCGCGGAACTATGGCTACACCTTC
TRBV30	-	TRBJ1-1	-	CAWSEDSSHTEAFF	TGTGCCTGGAGTGAGGACTCTTCTCACACTGAAGCTTTCTTT
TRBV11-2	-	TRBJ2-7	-	CASSPGWAEEQYF	TGTGCCAGCAGCCCTGGGTGGGCGGAAGAGCAGTACTTC
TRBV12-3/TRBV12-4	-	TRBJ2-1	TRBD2	CASTGGAAYNEQFF	TGTGCCAGCACCGGGGGGGCGGCCTACAATGAGCAGTTCTTC
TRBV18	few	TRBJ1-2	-	CASSPVRDGDYTF	TGTGCCAGCTCTCCGGTCCGGGACGGGGACTACACCTTC
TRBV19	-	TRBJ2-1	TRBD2	CAREEAGGPRYYNEQFF	TGTGCCAGAGAGGAAGCGGGAGGGCCGAGATACTACAATGAGCAGTTCTTC
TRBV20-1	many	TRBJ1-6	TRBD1	CSAPKQGDYNSPLHF	TGCAGTGCTCCCAAACAGGGGGACTATAATTCACCCCTCCACTTT
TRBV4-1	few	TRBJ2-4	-	CASSQTTGYGNIQYF	TGCGCCAGCAGCCAAACGACTGGTTACGGGAACATTCAGTACTTC
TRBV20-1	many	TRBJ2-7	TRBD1	CSARRQGSSYEQYF	TGCAGTGCTAGGCGACAGGGGAGCTCCTACGAGCAGTACTTC
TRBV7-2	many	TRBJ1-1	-	CASSLAVTVPNTEAFF	TGTGCCAGCAGCTTAGCAGTCACAGTCCCTAACACTGAAGCTTTCTTT
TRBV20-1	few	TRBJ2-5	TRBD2	CSARRSRTREREETQYF	TGCAGTGCTAGACGCTCTCGGACGCGGGAGAGAGAAGAGACCCAGTACTTC
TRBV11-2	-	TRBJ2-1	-	CASSPNRGGNEQFF	TGTGCCAGCAGCCCAAATAGGGGGGGCAATGAGCAGTTCTTC
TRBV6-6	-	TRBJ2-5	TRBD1	CASSPPAGTGGTQYF	TGTGCCAGCAGTCCCCCCGCCGGGACAGGGGGGACCCAGTACTTC
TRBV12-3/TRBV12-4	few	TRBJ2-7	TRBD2	CATAGGLAGTYEQYF	TGTGCCACCGCGGGAGGGCTAGCGGGAACCTACGAGCAGTACTTC
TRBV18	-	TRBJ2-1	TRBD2	CASSPVGGSEQFF	TGTGCCAGCTCACCGGTGGGGGGGAGTGAGCAGTTCTTC
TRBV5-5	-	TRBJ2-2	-	CASSFRGTSTGELFF	TGTGCCAGCAGCTTCCGCGGGACATCCACCGGGGAGCTGTTTTTT
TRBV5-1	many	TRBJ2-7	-	CASKKEIQDLYEQYF	TGCGCCAGCAAGAAGGAGATCCAGGACCTCTACGAGCAGTACTTC
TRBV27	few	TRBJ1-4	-	CASRGRLATNEKLFF	TGTGCCAGCAGAGGACGGCTTGCAACTAATGAAAAACTGTTTTTT
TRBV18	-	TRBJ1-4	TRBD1	CASSPLTGQVGGKLFF	TGTGCCAGCTCACCGCTGACGGGACAGGTGGGGGGAAAACTGTTTTTT
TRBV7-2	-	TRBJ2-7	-	CASSLGPLSDEQYF	TGTGCCAGCAGCTTAGGCCCCCTGAGTGACGAGCAGTACTTC
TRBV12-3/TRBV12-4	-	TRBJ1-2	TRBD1	CASSSGQLYGYTF	TGTGCCAGCAGTTCGGGACAGCTCTATGGCTACACCTTC
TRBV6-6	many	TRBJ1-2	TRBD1	CASSYGDRGNYGYTF	TGTGCCAGCAGTTACGGGGACAGGGGAAACTATGGCTACACCTTC
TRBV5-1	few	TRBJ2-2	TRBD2	CASRGLAELANTGELFF	TGCGCCAGCAGGGGACTAGCGGAGCTCGCGAACACCGGGGAGCTGTTTTTT
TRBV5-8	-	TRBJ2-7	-	CASSPTGRLGEQYF	TGTGCCAGCAGCCCAACGGGTCGTCTGGGTGAGCAGTACTTC
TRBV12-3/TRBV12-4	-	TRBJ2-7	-	CASSFGRGDSYEQYF	TGTGCCAGCAGTTTCGGCAGGGGGGACTCCTACGAGCAGTACTTC
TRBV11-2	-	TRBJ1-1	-	CASSLGRSAEAFF	TGTGCCAGCAGCTTAGGCAGGAGCGCTGAAGCTTTCTTT
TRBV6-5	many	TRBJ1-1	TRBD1	CASSYSQGDTEAFF	TGTGCCAGCAGTTACTCACAGGGGGACACTGAAGCTTTCTTT
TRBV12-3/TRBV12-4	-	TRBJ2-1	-	CASTTQGGLVEQFF	TGTGCCAGCACCACACAAGGGGGGCTGGTTGAGCAGTTCTTC
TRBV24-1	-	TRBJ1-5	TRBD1	CATSVTGGISNQPQHF	TGTGCCACCAGTGTTACAGGGGGCATCAGCAATCAGCCCCAGCATTTT
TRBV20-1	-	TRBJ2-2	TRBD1	CSAGRQGTGELFF	TGCAGTGCTGGTAGACAGGGTACCGGGGAGCTGTTTTTT
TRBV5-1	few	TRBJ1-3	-	CASSFSRSGSGNTIYF	TGCGCCAGCAGCTTCTCCAGGTCGGGGTCTGGAAACACCATATATTTT
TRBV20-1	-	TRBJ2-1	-	CSAYLSTGDNEQFF	TGCAGTGCTTATTTATCCACCGGAGACAATGAGCAGTTCTTC
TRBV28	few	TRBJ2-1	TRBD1	CASSWTGSFNEQFF	TGTGCCAGCAGTTGGACAGGGAGTTTTAATGAGCAGTTCTTC
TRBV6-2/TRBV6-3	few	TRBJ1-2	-	CASSYDHNYGYTF	TGTGCCAGCAGTTACGACCACAACTATGGCTACACCTTC
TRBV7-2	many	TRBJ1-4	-	CASRNGATNEKLFF	TGTGCCAGCCGAAATGGGGCAACTAATGAAAAACTGTTTTTT
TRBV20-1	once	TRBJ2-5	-	CSGLAGQSIETQYF	TGCAGTGGATTAGCGGGACAGTCTATAGAGACCCAGTACTTC
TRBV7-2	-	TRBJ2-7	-	CASSATVGLYEQYF	TGTGCCAGCAGCGCCACCGTTGGGCTATACGAGCAGTACTTC